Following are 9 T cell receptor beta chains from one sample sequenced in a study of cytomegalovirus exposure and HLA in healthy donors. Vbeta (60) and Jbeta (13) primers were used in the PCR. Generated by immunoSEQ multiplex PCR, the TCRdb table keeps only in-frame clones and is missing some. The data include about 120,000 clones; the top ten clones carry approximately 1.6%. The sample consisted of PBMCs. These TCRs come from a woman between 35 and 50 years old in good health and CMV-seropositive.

CDR3 bases: TGTGCCAGCAGCTTAGTTGTAGGGGCGACCGGGGAGCTGTTTTTT. It translates to CASSLVVGATGELFF. The chain joins TRBV11-2 to TRBJ2-2; tentative D call: TRBD1 (5 bases). Trimming stripped 1 base from V and 5 bases from J, with 11 bases between. The CDR3 extends over 15 amino acids. Germline CDR1 SGHAT, CDR2 FQNNGV.

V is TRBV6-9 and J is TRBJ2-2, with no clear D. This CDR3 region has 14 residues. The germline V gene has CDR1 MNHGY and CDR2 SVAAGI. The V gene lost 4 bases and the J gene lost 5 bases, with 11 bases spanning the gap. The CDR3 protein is CASSSTYPTGELFF. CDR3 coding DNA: TGTGCCAGCAGTTCAACCTACCCTACCGGGGAGCTGTTTTTT.

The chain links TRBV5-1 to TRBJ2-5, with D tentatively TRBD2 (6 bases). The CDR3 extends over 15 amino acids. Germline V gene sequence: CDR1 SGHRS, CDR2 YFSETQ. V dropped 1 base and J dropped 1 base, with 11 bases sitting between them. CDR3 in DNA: TGCGCCAGCAGCTTGCGGGGGAGTCGCCAAGAGACCCAGTACTTC. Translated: CASSLRGSRQETQYF.

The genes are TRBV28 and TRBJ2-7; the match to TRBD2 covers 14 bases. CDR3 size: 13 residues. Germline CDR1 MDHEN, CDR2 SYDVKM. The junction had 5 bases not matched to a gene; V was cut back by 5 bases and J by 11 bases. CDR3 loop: CASSPPGLAGEYF. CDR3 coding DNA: TGTGCCAGCAGTCCCCCGGGACTAGCGGGGGAGTACTTC.

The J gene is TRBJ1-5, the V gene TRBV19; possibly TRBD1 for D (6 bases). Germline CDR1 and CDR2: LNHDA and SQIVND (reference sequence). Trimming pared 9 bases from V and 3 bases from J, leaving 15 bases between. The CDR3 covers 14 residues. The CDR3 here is CASRIGGVNQPQHF. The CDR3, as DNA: TGTGCCAGCAGAATAGGGGGGGTCAATCAGCCCCAGCATTTT.

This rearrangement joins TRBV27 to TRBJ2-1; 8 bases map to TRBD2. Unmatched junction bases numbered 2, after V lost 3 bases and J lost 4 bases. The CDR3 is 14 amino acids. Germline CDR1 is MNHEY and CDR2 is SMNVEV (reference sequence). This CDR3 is CASSFGGGYNEQFF. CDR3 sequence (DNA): TGTGCCAGCAGTTTCGGCGGGGGGTACAATGAGCAGTTCTTC.

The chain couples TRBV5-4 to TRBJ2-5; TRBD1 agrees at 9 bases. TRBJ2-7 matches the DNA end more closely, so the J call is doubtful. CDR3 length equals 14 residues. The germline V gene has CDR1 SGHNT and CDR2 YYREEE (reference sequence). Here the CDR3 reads CASSLEQGAHEQYF. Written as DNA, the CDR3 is TGTGCCAGCAGCTTGGAACAGGGGGCACACGAGCAGTACTTC.

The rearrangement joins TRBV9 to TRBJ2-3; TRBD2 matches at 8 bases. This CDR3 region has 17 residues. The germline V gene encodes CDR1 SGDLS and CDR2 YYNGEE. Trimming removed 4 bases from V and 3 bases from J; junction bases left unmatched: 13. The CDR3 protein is CASSLGIAGLMTDTQYF. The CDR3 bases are TGTGCCAGCAGCCTAGGTATAGCGGGATTAATGACAGATACGCAGTATTTT.

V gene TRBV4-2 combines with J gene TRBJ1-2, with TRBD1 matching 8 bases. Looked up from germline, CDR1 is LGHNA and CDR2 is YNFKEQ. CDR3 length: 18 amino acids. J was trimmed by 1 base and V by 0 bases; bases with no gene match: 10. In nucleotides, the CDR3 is TGTGCCAGCAGCCAAGATCCGAGGACAGGGAAAGGTAACTATGGCTACACCTTC. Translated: CASSQDPRTGKGNYGYTF.